The clone carrying this T cell receptor (beta chain) was counted a single time. The data derive from a study of blood T cell repertoires in COVID-19. Background on the study: Acute and convalescent COVID-19 specimens originated in the United States, Italy and Spain. Sample material is recorded as cDNA or gDNA derived from T cells, B-cell-depleted T cells, or PBMCs.

Study processing details: Estimates of nucleated cell counts were drawn from the amplification of reference gene primers. Produced via immunoSEQ multiplex PCR; TCRdb's table is partial and in-frame only. That table furnishes V, J and clone size, whereas the DNA furnished D and trimming. The sample includes roughly 230,000 clones, approximately 81% seen only once; the top ten take more than 0.75%. Germline V lookup: CDR1 SGHDT, CDR2 YYEEEE. The CDR3 has 14 amino acids. V lost 3 bases, J lost 2 bases, and 12 bases lay in between. This chain connects TRBV5-6 to TRBJ2-7; tentatively, D is TRBD1 (6 bases). The specimen was peripheral blood. The origin of this receptor is a middle-aged man with acute or convalescent COVID-19. CDR3 sequence: CASSSWTDTYEQYF. In DNA, the CDR3 is TGTGCCAGCAGCTCCTGGACAGATACCTACGAGCAGTACTTC.